This record looks at one TCR beta chain sequence and its context. Its antigen is unknown. Base quality data are lacking; no much larger clone is found one base away. The source of the sample is a study of CD8 T cells in Susac syndrome (dated by TCRdb to the late 2010s). As for the study more broadly: Of the Susac syndrome patients who were sequenced, about six had clinically active disease and roughly 8 were in clinical remission. The study used repertoire sequencing to test whether antigen drove CD8+ T cell activation and differentiation in Susac syndrome. At blood withdrawal, Susac syndrome patients were therapy-naive, treated with corticosteroids (with IVIg additionally given to some), or treated with IVIg alone.

RNA was extracted using the RNeasy kit, and about 0.45 to 1 ug of the RNA was reverse transcribed with random hexamers. The immunoSEQ multiplex PCR assay, covering 54 Vbeta and 13 Jbeta segments, was used to amplify TCR beta CDR3 regions. Bias from PCR amplification was corrected by using a synthetic template baseline for primer optimization and for computational correction. Regarding the original processing steps: Reads were assigned to V, D and J genes according to IMGT and analyzed in immunoSEQ Analyzer, with only productive sequences retained. Clonality was calculated as one minus the Shannon entropy normalized by log2 of the number of productive unique sequences. Public and private clones were assessed among the 100 most prevalent clones of each patient and control. Susac-specific clones were defined as absent from healthy and MS cohorts, around 1,000 published viral clones and other ImmuneACCESS disease sequences. TCRdb took the public reads, trimmed them with fastp at Q25, ran MiXCR for clone calling and kept in-frame beta chains. Rows are combined by CDR3 protein, so each entry shows the most common genes and DNA. The V and J calls and clone size are TCRdb's, not the authors'. The sample data list about 150,000 distinct CDR3 sequences, and approximately 95% of these were observed just once. The leading ten clones occupy 0.15% to 0.2% of the sample.

Peripheral blood CD8+ and CD4+ T cells from healthy donors, Susac syndrome patients and multiple sclerosis patients were profiled by high-throughput TCR beta sequencing. Recently defined diagnostic criteria for definite or probable disease were met by the Susac syndrome patients. Bulk CD8+ and CD4+ T cells were purified by magnetic negative isolation, whereas CD8+ TEMRA cells were enriched by FACS. Blood was drawn into EDTA tubes, processed within 24 hours, and PBMCs were isolated by density gradient centrifugation. PBMCs intended for TCR sequencing were cryopreserved in liquid nitrogen and were subsequently thawed in a 37 degrees C water bath. A purity of at least 90% was achieved for sorted or isolated CD4+, CD8+ and CD8+ TEMRA cells. The germline V gene yields MNHEY for CDR1 and SVGEGT for CDR2. From the cysteine through the phenylalanine, the CDR3 covers 14 amino acids. The kept DNA is CDR3 alone, 42 bases in frame from the first base. V and J are truncated by 7 bases and 4 bases respectively, leaving an intervening sequence of 16 bases.

The research as a whole found: In patients with Susac syndrome, the CD4+ T cell repertoire showed no detectable clonal expansion. The study acknowledged that relatively few individuals were included in the TCR sequencing and HLA analysis.

The rearrangement combines TRBV6-2 or TRBV6-3 with TRBJ1-2; the D gene is perhaps TRBD1, on 5 matching bases. The TCR sequence derives from a human donor with Susac syndrome. Specimen: CD4+ T cells from PBMCs. This receptor has the CDR3 CASKAAGAPYGYTF. The bases read TGTGCCAGCAAGGCCGCCGGGGCACCCTATGGCTACACCTTC.